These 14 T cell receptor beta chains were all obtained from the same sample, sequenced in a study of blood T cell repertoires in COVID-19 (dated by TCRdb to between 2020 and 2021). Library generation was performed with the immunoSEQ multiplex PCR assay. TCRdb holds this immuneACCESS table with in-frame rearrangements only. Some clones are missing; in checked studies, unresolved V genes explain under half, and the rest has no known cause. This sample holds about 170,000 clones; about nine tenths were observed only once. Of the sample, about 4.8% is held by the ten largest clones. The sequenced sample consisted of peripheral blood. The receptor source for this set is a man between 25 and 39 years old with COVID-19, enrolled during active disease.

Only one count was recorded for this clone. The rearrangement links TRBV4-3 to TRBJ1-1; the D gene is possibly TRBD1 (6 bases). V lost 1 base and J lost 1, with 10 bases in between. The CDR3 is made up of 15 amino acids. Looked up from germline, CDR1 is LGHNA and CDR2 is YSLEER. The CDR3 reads CASSQGGGRNTEAFF. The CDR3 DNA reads TGCGCCAGCAGCCAAGGGGGGGGGCGGAACACTGAAGCTTTCTTT.

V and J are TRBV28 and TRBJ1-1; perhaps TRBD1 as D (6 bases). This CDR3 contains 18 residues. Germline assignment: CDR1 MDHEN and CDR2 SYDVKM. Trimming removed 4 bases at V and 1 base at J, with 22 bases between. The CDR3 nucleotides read TGTGCCAGCAGTTCCCCCTCCCTTCAGGGGCTGAGGAACACTGAAGCTTTCTTT. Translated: CASSSPSLQGLRNTEAFF.

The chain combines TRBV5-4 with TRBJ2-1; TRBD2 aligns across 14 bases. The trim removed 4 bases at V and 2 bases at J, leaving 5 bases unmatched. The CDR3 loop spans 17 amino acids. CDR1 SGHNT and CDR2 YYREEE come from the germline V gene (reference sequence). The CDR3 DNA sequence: TGTGCCAGCAGCACGGGACTAGCGGGGGAGACCTACAATGAGCAGTTCTTC. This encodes CASSTGLAGETYNEQFF. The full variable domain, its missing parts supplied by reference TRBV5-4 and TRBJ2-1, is ETGVTQSPTHLIKTRGQQVTLRCSSQSGHNTVSWYQQALGQGPQFIFQYYREEENGRGNFPPRFSGLQFPNYSSELNVNALELDDSALYLCASSTGLAGETYNEQFFGPGTRLTVL.

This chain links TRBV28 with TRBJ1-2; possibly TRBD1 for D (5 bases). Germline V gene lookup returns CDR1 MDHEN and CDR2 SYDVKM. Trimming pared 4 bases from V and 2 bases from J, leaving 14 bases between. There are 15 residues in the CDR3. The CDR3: CASSSPQGVNYGYTF. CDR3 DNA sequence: TGTGCCAGCAGTTCCCCCCAGGGCGTGAACTATGGCTACACCTTC.

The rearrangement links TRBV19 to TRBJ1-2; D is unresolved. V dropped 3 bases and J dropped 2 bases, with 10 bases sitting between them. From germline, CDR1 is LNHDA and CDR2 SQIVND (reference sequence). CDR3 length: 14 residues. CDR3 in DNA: TGTGCCAGTAGTATTTCCCCCCTCAACTATGGCTACACCTTC. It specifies CASSISPLNYGYTF.

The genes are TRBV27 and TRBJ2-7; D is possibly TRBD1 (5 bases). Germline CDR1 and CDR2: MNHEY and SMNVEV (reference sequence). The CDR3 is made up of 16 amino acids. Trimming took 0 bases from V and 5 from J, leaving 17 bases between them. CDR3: CASSLSNRPHPNEQYF. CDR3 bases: TGTGCCAGCAGTTTATCGAACAGGCCACATCCTAACGAGCAGTACTTC.

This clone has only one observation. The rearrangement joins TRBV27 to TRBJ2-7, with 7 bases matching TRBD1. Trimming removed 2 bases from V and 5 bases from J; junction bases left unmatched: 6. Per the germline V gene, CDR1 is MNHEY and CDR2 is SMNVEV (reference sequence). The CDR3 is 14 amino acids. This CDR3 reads CASSLRGRYHEQYF. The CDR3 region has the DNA TGTGCCAGCAGTTTAAGGGGGCGTTACCACGAGCAGTACTTC.

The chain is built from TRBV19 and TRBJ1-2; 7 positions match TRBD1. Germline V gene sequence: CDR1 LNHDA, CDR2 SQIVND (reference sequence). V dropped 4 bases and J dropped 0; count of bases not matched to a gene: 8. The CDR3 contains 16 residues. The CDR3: CASSTFGTASNYGYTF. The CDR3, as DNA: TGTGCCAGTAGTACCTTCGGGACAGCCTCTAACTATGGCTACACCTTC. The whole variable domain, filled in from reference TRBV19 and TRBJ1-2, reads DGGITQSPKYLFRKEGQNVTLSCEQNLNHDAMYWYRQDPGQGLRLIYYSQIVNDFQKGDIAEGYSVSREKKESFPLTVTSAQKNPTAFYLCASSTFGTASNYGYTFGSGTRLTVV.

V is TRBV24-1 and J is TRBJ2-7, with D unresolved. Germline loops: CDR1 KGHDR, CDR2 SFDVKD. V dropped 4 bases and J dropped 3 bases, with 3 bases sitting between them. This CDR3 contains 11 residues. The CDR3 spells CATSDHYEQYF. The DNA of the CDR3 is TGTGCCACCAGTGACCACTACGAGCAGTACTTC.

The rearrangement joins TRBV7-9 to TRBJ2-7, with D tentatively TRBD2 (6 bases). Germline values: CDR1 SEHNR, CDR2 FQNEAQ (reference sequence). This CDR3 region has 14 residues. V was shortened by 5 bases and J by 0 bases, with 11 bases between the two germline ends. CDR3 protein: CASSLSGSSYEQYF. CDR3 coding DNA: TGTGCCAGCAGCCTTAGCGGTAGCTCCTACGAGCAGTACTTC.

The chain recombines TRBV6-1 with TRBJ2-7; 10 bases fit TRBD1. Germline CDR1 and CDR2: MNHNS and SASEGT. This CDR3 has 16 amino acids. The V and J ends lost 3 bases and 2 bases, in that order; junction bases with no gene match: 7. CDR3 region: CASSDIVGQGTYEQYF. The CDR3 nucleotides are TGTGCCAGCAGTGATATAGTGGGACAGGGGACCTACGAGCAGTACTTC.

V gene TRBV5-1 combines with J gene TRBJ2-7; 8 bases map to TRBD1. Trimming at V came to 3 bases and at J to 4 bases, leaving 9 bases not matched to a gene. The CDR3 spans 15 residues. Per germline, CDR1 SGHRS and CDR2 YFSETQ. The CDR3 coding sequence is TGCGCCAGCAGCTCGGGACAGGCTCAGTCGTACGAGCAGTACTTC. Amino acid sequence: CASSSGQAQSYEQYF.

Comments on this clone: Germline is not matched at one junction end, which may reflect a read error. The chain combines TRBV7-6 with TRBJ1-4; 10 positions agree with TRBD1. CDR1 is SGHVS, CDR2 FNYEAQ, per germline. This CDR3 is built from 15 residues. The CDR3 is CASTLGTGAAEKLFF. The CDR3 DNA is TGTGCCAGCACCTTAGGGACAGGGGCGGCTGAAAAACTGTTTTTT.

CDR3 coding DNA: TGTGCCAGCAGTGAGCGACTGGACAATGAGCAGTTCTTC. Protein sequence: CASSERLDNEQFF. The V call is TRBV2, the J call TRBJ2-1; no firm D call. There are 13 residues in the CDR3. Germline CDR1 is SNHLY and CDR2 is FYNNEI. Trimming shortened V by 3 bases and J by 5 bases, and 8 bases separated the two germline ends.